This note documents a single T cell receptor (beta chain) sequence. Its cognate antigen is unknown. The data originate from a study of blood T cells in healthy people across ages. Overall study findings and caveats: TCR beta diversity per million T cells fell roughly linearly with age.

Combining a sample-barcoded 5' primer with a J-beta primer mix, a second PCR ran for about 6 to 11 cycles. TCRdb analysed the 5' RACE reads with MiXCR anew, one entry per CDR3 protein. This sample carries about 640,000 distinct CDR3 sequences, 58% of them seen once, and the ten largest clones take over 30%. The source of this sequence is a man aged 55 to 70 in good health. The sequenced sample consisted of blood.

CDR3 sequence: CASRDGEPYEQYF. DNA for the CDR3: TGCGCCAGCAGGGACGGAGAGCCCTACGAGCAGTACTTC. V gene TRBV10-2 combines with J gene TRBJ2-7, with D uncertain. Germline CDR1 is WSHSY and CDR2 is SAAADI. Trimming took 6 bases from V and 2 from J, leaving 11 bases between them. The CDR3 is made up of 13 amino acids.